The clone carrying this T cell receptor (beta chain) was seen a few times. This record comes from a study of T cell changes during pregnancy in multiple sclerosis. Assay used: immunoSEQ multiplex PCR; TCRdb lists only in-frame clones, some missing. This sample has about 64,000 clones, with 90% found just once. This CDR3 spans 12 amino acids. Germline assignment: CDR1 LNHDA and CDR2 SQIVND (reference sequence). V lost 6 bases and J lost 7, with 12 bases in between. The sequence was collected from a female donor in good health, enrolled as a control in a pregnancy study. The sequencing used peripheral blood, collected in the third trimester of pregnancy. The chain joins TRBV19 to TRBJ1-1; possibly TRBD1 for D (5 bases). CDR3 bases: TGTGCCAGTAGACAGCAGGGTGGTGAAGCTTTCTTT. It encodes CASRQQGGEAFF.